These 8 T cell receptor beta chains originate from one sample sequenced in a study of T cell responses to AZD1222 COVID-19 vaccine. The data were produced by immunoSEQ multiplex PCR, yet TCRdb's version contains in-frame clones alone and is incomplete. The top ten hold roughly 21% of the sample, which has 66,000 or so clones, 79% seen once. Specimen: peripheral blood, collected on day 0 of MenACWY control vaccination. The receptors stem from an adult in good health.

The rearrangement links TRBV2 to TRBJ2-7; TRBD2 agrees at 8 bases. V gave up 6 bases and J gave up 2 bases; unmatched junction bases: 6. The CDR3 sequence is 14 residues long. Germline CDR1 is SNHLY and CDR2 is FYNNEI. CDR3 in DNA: TGTGCCAGCAGGTTTTTAGCGGGGCCCTACGAGCAGTACTTC. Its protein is CASRFLAGPYEQYF.

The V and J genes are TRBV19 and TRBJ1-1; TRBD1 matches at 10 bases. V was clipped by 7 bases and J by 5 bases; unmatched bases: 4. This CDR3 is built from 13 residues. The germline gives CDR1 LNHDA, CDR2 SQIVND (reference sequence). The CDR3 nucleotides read TGTGCCAGTAAGGGACAGGGGTATACTGAAGCTTTCTTT. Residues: CASKGQGYTEAFF.

CDR3 region: CASSTGQGANQPQHF. In DNA, the CDR3 is TGTGCCAGTAGTACCGGACAGGGGGCCAATCAGCCCCAGCATTTT. The V call is TRBV19, the J call TRBJ1-5; 11 nucleotides match TRBD1. The CDR3 contains 15 residues. Trimming took 4 bases from V and 3 from J; bases not matched to a gene: 2. The germline V gene has CDR1 LNHDA and CDR2 SQIVND (reference sequence).

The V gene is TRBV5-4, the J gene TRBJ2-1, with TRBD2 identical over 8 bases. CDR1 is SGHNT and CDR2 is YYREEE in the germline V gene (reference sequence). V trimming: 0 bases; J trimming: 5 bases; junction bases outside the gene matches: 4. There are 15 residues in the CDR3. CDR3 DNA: TGTGCCAGCAGCTTGGCCGGGGGGGAAAACAATGAGCAGTTCTTC. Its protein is CASSLAGGENNEQFF.

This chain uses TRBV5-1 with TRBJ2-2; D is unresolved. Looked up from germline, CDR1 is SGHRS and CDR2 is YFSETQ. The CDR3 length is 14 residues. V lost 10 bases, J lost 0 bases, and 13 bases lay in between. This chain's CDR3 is CASKAEPNTGELFF. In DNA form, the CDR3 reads TGCGCCTCTAAGGCAGAACCGAACACCGGGGAGCTGTTTTTT.

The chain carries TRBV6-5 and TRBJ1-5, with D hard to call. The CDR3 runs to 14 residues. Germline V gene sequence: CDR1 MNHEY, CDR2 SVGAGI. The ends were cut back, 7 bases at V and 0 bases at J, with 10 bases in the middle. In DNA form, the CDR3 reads TGTGCCAGCAAACAGACTTATAGCAATCAGCCCCAGCATTTT. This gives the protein CASKQTYSNQPQHF.

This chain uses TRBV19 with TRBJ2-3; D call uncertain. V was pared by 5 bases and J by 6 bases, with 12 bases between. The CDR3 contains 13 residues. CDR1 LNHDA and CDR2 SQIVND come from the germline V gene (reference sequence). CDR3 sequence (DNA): TGTGCCAGTAGTCCGCACGATTTGGATACGCAGTATTTT. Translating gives CASSPHDLDTQYF.

The CDR3 loop reads CASSLDPKQRGTATDTQYF. The CDR3 DNA reads TGTGCCAGCAGCTTAGACCCTAAGCAACGAGGGACAGCCACAGATACGCAGTATTTT. The chain carries TRBV11-3 and TRBJ2-3; 7 bases fit TRBD1. Losses at the gene ends were 0 bases for V and 2 bases for J; bases not matched to a gene: 14. Per the germline V gene, CDR1 is SGHNT and CDR2 is YENEEA. This CDR3 region has 19 residues.